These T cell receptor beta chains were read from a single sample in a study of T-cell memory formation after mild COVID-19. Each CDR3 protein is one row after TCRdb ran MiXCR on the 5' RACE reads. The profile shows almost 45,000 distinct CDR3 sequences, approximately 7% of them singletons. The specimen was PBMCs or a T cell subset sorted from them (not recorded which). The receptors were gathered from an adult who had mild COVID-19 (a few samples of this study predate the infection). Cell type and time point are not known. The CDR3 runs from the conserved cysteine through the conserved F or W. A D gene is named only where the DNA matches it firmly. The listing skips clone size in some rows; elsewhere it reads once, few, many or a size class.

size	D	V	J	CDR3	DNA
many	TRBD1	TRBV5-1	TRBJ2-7	CASSFTSTGTGVYEQYF	TGCGCCAGCAGCTTTACGTCTACCGGGACAGGGGTCTACGAGCAGTACTTC
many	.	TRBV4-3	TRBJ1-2	CASSQDRNRVAYGYTF	TGCGCCAGCAGCCAAGATCGAAACCGGGTTGCCTATGGCTACACCTTC
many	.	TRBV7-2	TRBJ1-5	CASGGYNQPQHF	TGTGCCAGCGGGGGGTACAATCAGCCCCAGCATTTT
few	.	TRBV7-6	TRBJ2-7	CASNKRWREAEQYF	TGTGCCAGCAACAAGAGGTGGAGGGAGGCCGAGCAGTACTTC
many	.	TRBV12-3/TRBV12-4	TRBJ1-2	CASSLSFVGGYTF	TGTGCCAGCAGCCTTTCATTCGTAGGTGGCTACACCTTC
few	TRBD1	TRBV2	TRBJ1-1	CASSVGDRAAFF	TGTGCCAGCAGTGTCGGGGACAGGGCTGCTTTCTTT
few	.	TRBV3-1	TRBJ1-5	CASSPSPGQPQHF	TGTGCCAGCAGCCCCTCTCCCGGTCAGCCCCAGCATTTT
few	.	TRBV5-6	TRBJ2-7	CASSWLPDGSYEQYF	TGTGCCAGCAGCTGGCTCCCGGACGGTTCCTACGAGCAGTACTTC
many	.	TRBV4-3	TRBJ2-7	CASSQDRQAREQYF	TGCGCCAGCAGCCAAGATCGGCAGGCTCGGGAGCAGTACTTC
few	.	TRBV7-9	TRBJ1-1	CASSKDTEAFF	TGTGCCAGCAGCAAGGACACTGAAGCTTTCTTT
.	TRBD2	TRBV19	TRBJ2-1	CASSPDRTSGRSKFF	TGTGCCAGTAGTCCAGATCGGACTAGCGGGAGGAGTAAATTCTTC
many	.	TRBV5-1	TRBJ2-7	CASSLGDGYEQYF	TGCGCCAGCAGCTTGGGGGATGGATACGAGCAGTACTTC
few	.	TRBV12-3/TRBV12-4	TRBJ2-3	CASSFKGPTDTQYF	TGTGCCAGCAGTTTCAAGGGCCCCACAGATACGCAGTATTTT
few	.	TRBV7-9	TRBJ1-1	CASSIIGNTEAFF	TGTGCCAGCAGTATTATAGGGAACACTGAAGCTTTCTTT
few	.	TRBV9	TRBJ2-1	CASSVPSAPNEQFF	TGTGCCAGCAGCGTCCCTTCGGCCCCCAATGAGCAGTTCTTC
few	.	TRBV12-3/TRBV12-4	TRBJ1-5	CASSWLRNQPQHF	TGTGCCAGCAGTTGGTTGCGAAATCAGCCCCAGCATTTT
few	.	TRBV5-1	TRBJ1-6	CASSLASTANSPLHF	TGCGCCAGCAGCTTGGCCTCTACCGCTAATTCACCCCTCCACTTT
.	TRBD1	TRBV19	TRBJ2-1	CASSKRTGADNEQFF	TGTGCCAGTAGCAAACGCACAGGGGCAGACAATGAGCAGTTCTTC
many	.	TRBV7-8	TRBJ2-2	CASSLATANTGELFF	TGTGCCAGCAGCTTAGCTACAGCGAACACCGGGGAGCTGTTTTTT
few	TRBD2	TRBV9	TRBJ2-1	CASSTLAGGTYNEQFF	TGTGCCAGCAGCACATTAGCGGGGGGGACCTACAATGAGCAGTTCTTC
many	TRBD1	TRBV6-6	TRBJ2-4	CASSSQGVKGNIQYF	TGTGCCAGCAGTTCACAGGGGGTTAAAGGGAACATTCAGTACTTC
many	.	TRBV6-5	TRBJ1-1	CASSSRSSEAFF	TGTGCCAGCAGCTCCCGGTCGTCTGAAGCTTTCTTT
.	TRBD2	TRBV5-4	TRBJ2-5	CASSLRTSGAQETQYF	TGTGCCAGCAGCCTTAGGACTAGCGGGGCCCAAGAGACCCAGTACTTC
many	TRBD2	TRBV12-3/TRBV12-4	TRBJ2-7	CASSLRTGGYEQYF	TGTGCCAGCAGTTTACGGACGGGGGGATACGAGCAGTACTTC
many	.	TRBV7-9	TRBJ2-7	CASSPGGFGEQYF	TGTGCCAGCAGCCCAGGGGGGTTTGGCGAGCAGTACTTC
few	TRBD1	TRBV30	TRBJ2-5	CAWSRQGSKETQYF	TGTGCCTGGAGTCGACAGGGGAGTAAGGAGACCCAGTACTTC